The T cell receptor beta chain under discussion was sequenced for a study of T cell clones after liver transplantation. Whole-study context: Third-party-reactive TCRbeta sequences from pre-transplant mixed lymphocyte reactions served as antigen-independent comparators. Patients counted as tolerant after at least one year off all immunosuppression, enzymes not exceeding twice normal. Three of eight recipients were HCV-positive; others had non-autoimmune, non-viral indications.

Profiled with immunoSEQ multiplex PCR; TCRdb holds only in-frame clones, not every one. The table includes roughly 120,000 clones, roughly nine tenths detected once. The sequence came from a human patient who received a liver transplant. Among the T cells, some may be from the graft donor. This specimen was CD4+ T cells from blood, taken 12 months after liver transplant.

CDR3 sequence: CASSWDHYNEQFF. CDR3 DNA: TGCGCCAGCAGCTGGGACCACTACAATGAGCAGTTCTTC. J is TRBJ2-1 and V is TRBV5-1; D may match TRBD1 or TRBD2 (5 bases each). Germline V gives CDR1 SGHRS, CDR2 YFSETQ. CDR3 length: 13 amino acids. V lost 3 bases, J lost 3 bases, and 7 bases lay in between.